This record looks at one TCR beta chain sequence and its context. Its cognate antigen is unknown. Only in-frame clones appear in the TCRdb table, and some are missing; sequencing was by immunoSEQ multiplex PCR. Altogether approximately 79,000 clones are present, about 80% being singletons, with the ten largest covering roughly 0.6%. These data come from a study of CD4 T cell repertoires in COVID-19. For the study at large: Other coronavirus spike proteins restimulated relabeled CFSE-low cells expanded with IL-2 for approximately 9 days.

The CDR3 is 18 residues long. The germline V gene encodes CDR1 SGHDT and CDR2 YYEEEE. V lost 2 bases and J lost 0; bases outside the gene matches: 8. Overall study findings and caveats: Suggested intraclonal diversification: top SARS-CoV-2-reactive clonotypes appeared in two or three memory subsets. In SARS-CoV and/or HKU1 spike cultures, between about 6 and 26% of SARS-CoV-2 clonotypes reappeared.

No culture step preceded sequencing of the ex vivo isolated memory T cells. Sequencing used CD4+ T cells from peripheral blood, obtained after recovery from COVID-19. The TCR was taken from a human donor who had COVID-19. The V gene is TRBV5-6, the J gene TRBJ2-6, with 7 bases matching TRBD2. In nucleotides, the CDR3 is TGTGCCAGCAGCTTCGCTGTAGCGGGTATCTCTGGGGCCAACGTCCTGACTTTC. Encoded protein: CASSFAVAGISGANVLTF.